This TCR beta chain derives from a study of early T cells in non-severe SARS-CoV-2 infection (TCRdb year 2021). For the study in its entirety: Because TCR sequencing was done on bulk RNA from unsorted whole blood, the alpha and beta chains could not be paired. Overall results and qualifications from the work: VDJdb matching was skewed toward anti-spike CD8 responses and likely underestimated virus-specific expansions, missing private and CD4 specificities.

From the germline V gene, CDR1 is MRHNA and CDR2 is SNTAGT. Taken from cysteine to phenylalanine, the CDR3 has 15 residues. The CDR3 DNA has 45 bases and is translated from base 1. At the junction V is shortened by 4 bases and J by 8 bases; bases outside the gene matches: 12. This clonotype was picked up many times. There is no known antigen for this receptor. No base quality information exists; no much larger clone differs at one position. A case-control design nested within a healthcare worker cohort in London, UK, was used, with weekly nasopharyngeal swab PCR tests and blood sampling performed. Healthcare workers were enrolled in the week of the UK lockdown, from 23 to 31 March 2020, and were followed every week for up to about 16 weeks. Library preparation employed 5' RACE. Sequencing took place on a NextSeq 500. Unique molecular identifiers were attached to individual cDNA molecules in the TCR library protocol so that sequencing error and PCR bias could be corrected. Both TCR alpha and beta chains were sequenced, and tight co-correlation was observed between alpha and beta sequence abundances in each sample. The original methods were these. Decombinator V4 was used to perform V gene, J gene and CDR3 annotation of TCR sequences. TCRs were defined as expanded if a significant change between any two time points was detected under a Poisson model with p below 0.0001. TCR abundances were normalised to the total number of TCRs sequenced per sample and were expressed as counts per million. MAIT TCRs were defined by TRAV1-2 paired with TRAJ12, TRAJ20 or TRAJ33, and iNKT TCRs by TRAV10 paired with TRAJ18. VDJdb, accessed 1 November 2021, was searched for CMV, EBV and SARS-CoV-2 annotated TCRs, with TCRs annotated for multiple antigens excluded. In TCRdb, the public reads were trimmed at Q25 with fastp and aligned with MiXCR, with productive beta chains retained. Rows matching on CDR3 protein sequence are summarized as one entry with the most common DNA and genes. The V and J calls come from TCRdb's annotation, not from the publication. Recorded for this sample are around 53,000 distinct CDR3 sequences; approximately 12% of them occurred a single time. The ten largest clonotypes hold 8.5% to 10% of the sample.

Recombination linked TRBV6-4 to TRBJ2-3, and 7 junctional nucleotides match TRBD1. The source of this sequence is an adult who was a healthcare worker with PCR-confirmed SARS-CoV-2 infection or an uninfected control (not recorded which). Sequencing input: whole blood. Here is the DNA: TGTGCCAGCAGTGCGGACAGGACACTAGGTAGTACGCAGTATTTT. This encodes CASSADRTLGSTQYF.